Listed below are T cell receptor beta chains from one sample, sequenced in a study of T cell repertoires in cytomegalovirus infection. TCRdb independently ran MiXCR on the reads; one entry per CDR3 protein. The sample consists of more than 400,000 distinct CDR3 sequences, around 27% of them appearing once. Input material: PBMCs. The origin of the receptors is a human donor in good health (CMV status not recorded). Some clones in this sample may be carry-over from other donors' samples. Each CDR3 is given with its conserved first and last residue. The D gene is left open where the match is weak. Rows give clone size only sometimes, using once, few, many, or a class for an expanded clone.

J,D,V,size,CDR3,DNA
TRBJ2-1,.,TRBV10-3,.,CAISRTNEYNEQFF,TGTGCCATCAGCCGGACTAATGAGTACAATGAGCAGTTCTTC
TRBJ1-5,.,TRBV7-2,many,CASSFDNQPQHF,TGTGCCAGCAGCTTTGATAATCAGCCCCAGCATTTT
TRBJ1-5,.,TRBV20-1,.,CSAREGESGQPQHF,TGCAGTGCTAGAGAAGGGGAGTCCGGTCAGCCCCAGCATTTT
TRBJ1-2,.,TRBV19,.,CASSITRGGYTF,TGTGCCAGTAGTATAACGAGGGGGGGCTACACCTTC
TRBJ2-3,TRBD1,TRBV7-2,few,CASSSGQGVSDTQYF,TGTGCCAGCAGCTCTGGACAGGGGGTCTCAGATACGCAGTATTTT
TRBJ2-7,TRBD2,TRBV28,many,CASNPTSGNYEQYF,TGTGCCAGCAACCCGACTAGCGGAAACTACGAGCAGTACTTC
TRBJ2-6,TRBD1,TRBV7-2,.,CASPQGALSGANVLTF,TGTGCCAGCCCCCAGGGGGCCCTCTCTGGGGCCAACGTCCTGACTTTC
TRBJ1-1,.,TRBV20-1,.,CSARAVALMGTEAFF,TGCAGTGCTAGGGCCGTTGCGCTCATGGGCACTGAAGCTTTCTTT
TRBJ2-7,.,TRBV7-2,many,CASSVPRGPGEQYF,TGTGCCAGCAGCGTACCCAGGGGCCCGGGAGAGCAGTACTTC
TRBJ1-3,.,TRBV13,.,CASRSPTPTGADSGNTIYF,TGTGCCAGCAGGTCACCAACCCCGACAGGCGCAGACTCTGGAAACACCATATATTTT
TRBJ2-3,.,TRBV20-1,few,CSASEPGVVTDTQYF,TGCAGTGCTAGTGAACCCGGGGTAGTCACAGATACGCAGTATTTT
TRBJ2-1,TRBD2,TRBV20-1,few,CSAPLAGGNNEQFF,TGCAGTGCTCCTTTGGCGGGAGGGAACAATGAGCAGTTCTTC
TRBJ2-1,TRBD1,TRBV7-9,many,CASSQPTGAYNEQFF,TGTGCCAGCAGCCAACCGACAGGGGCTTACAATGAGCAGTTCTTC
TRBJ2-3,TRBD2,TRBV7-9,many,CASSLAGATDTQYF,TGTGCCAGCAGCCTAGCGGGAGCCACAGATACGCAGTATTTT
TRBJ2-5,.,TRBV7-7,.,CASSLSFGLGEETQYF,TGTGCTAGCAGCTTAAGTTTTGGGCTGGGAGAAGAGACCCAGTACTTC
TRBJ2-4,TRBD2,TRBV7-9,many,CASSPTSGRAESKNIQYF,TGTGCCAGCAGCCCGACTAGCGGGAGGGCCGAATCCAAAAACATTCAGTACTTC